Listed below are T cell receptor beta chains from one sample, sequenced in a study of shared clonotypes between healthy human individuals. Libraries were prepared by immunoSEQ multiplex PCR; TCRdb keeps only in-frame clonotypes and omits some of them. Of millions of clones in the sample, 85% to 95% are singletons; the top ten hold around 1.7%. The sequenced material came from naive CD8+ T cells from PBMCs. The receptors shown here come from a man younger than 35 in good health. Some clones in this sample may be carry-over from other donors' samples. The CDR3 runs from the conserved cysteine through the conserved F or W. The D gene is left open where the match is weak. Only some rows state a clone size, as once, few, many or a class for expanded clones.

CASSFLTGAGANVLTF	TGTGCCAGCAGCTTTTTAACAGGGGCTGGGGCCAACGTCCTGACTTTC	.	TRBD1	TRBV5-6	TRBJ2-6
CASSLELQETQYF	TGTGCCAGCTCATTGGAACTCCAAGAGACCCAGTACTTC	.	.	TRBV18	TRBJ2-5
CASSLGGLGAHTQYF	TGCGCCAGCAGCTTGGGGGGACTGGGCGCCCATACGCAGTATTTT	.	.	TRBV5-1	TRBJ2-3
CASRTGLHYEQYF	TGTGCCAGCAGGACGGGGCTCCACTACGAGCAGTACTTC	once	.	TRBV2	TRBJ2-7
CSVVANYGYTF	TGCAGCGTTGTTGCTAACTATGGCTACACCTTC	.	.	TRBV29-1	TRBJ1-2
CASSLVLGVLAIEQFF	TGTGCCAGCAGCTTAGTCCTGGGGGTACTAGCGATTGAGCAGTTCTTC	.	TRBD2	TRBV7-9	TRBJ2-1
CASSPRGAANTGELFF	TGTGCCAGCTCCCCCCGGGGAGCGGCGAACACCGGGGAGCTGTTTTTT	once	.	TRBV11-3	TRBJ2-2
CAWRGRDVANEKLFF	TGTGCCTGGAGGGGGCGGGACGTAGCTAATGAAAAACTGTTTTTT	.	.	TRBV30	TRBJ1-4
CASSLGRDHYEQYF	TGCGCCAGCAGCTTAGGAAGAGACCACTACGAGCAGTACTTC	.	.	TRBV5-1	TRBJ2-7
CASSTDREGNQPQHF	TGTGCCAGTAGTACCGACAGGGAGGGCAATCAGCCCCAGCATTTT	.	TRBD1	TRBV19	TRBJ1-5
CASSSYGQGPHEQYF	TGTGCCAGCAGCTCTTATGGACAGGGTCCCCACGAGCAGTACTTC	.	TRBD1	TRBV5-6	TRBJ2-7
CASNPGTSGINEQFF	TGTGCCAGCAACCCCGGGACTAGCGGGATCAATGAGCAGTTCTTC	.	TRBD2	TRBV27	TRBJ2-1
CASSQAGTAPYEQYF	TGTGCCAGCAGCCAGGCCGGGACAGCTCCCTACGAGCAGTACTTC	.	TRBD1	TRBV7-3	TRBJ2-7
CASSSPKQGSDTEAFF	TGTGCCAGCAGCTCCCCAAAACAGGGTAGTGACACTGAAGCTTTCTTT	.	.	TRBV7-9	TRBJ1-1
CAISEPGQGVTEAFF	TGTGCCATCAGTGAGCCCGGACAGGGAGTGACTGAAGCTTTCTTT	.	TRBD1	TRBV10-3	TRBJ1-1
CASSEPGGGEQYF	TGTGCCAGCAGTGAACCAGGTGGGGGCGAGCAGTACTTC	.	.	TRBV6-1	TRBJ2-7
CASNLGLNGYTF	TGTGCCAGTAACCTCGGACTGAATGGCTACACCTTC	few	.	TRBV19	TRBJ1-2
CASSMPSSFGEFF	TGTGCCAGTAGTATGCCCAGTAGCTTTGGGGAGTTCTTC	.	.	TRBV19	TRBJ2-1
CASTGSGYGYTF	TGTGCCAGTACAGGGTCGGGCTATGGCTACACCTTC	.	.	TRBV6-5	TRBJ1-2
CASSPGQTDQPQHF	TGCGCCAGCAGCCCTGGACAGACCGATCAGCCCCAGCATTTT	.	.	TRBV4-1	TRBJ1-5
CASSQVTGPGETQYF	TGCGCCAGCAGCCAAGTAACCGGGCCCGGAGAGACCCAGTACTTC	.	.	TRBV4-3	TRBJ2-5
CASTNPIAIYEQYF	TGTGCCAGCACCAACCCGATAGCAATCTACGAGCAGTACTTC	.	.	TRBV5-5	TRBJ2-7
CASSFSGGALNTEAFF	TGTGCCAGCAGCTTTTCGGGAGGAGCATTGAACACTGAAGCTTTCTTT	.	.	TRBV13	TRBJ1-1
CASSFSLAGGPSEQFF	TGTGCCAGCAGCTTTTCGTTAGCGGGAGGGCCGTCCGAGCAGTTCTTC	.	TRBD2	TRBV9	TRBJ2-1
CSVEDPGARSEKLFF	TGCAGCGTTGAAGATCCAGGGGCGCGAAGTGAAAAACTGTTTTTT	.	.	TRBV29-1	TRBJ1-4
CASSFYVGYEQYF	TGTGCCAGCAGTTTTTACGTCGGTTACGAGCAGTACTTC	.	.	TRBV27	TRBJ2-7
CASSLLTSGALQETQYF	TGTGCCAGCAGCTTGCTGACTAGCGGGGCCCTCCAAGAGACCCAGTACTTC	.	TRBD2	TRBV7-8	TRBJ2-5
CACPGEKSGEQYF	TGTGCCTGTCCGGGGGAGAAGTCGGGCGAGCAGTACTTC	few	.	TRBV30	TRBJ2-7
CASSWTSGRVSYNEQFF	TGTGCCAGCAGCTGGACTAGCGGGAGGGTATCCTACAATGAGCAGTTCTTC	.	TRBD2	TRBV11-2	TRBJ2-1
CASSHGQDYEQYF	TGTGCCAGCAGCCACGGACAGGACTACGAGCAGTACTTC	.	TRBD1	TRBV27	TRBJ2-7
CASSQATRGSYNEQFF	TGTGCCAGCAGCCAAGCCACGCGGGGCTCCTACAATGAGCAGTTCTTC	.	.	TRBV4-2	TRBJ2-1
CASSRRDRALPLYGYTF	TGTGCCAGCAGCCGACGGGACCGCGCACTCCCACTCTATGGCTACACCTTC	once	.	TRBV13	TRBJ1-2
CASSEAGTAKNIQYF	TGTGCCAGCAGTGAAGCGGGGACGGCCAAAAACATTCAGTACTTC	once	.	TRBV6-1	TRBJ2-4
CASRHPGQRGTYEQYF	TGTGCCAGCAGACACCCAGGACAGAGGGGAACCTACGAGCAGTACTTC	.	.	TRBV7-9	TRBJ2-7
CAISEGTGGNDEQFF	TGTGCCATCAGTGAAGGGACAGGGGGCAACGATGAGCAGTTCTTC	.	TRBD1	TRBV10-3	TRBJ2-1
CASRGVNGQGDPEQFF	TGTGCCAGCAGGGGGGTTAACGGACAGGGGGACCCTGAGCAGTTCTTC	.	TRBD1	TRBV28	TRBJ2-1
CAWSVLGGAYEQYF	TGTGCCTGGAGTGTACTTGGAGGGGCCTACGAGCAGTACTTC	.	.	TRBV30	TRBJ2-7
CASSRASRLPSYDEQYF	TGCGCCAGCAGCCGGGCTTCTCGCTTACCCTCCTACGACGAGCAGTACTTC	.	.	TRBV5-1	TRBJ2-7
CASSYIGLDREQYF	TGTGCCAGCAGCTATATCGGACTCGACCGGGAGCAGTACTTC	.	.	TRBV28	TRBJ2-7
CASSLSAVMNTEAFF	TGTGCCAGCAGTTTATCGGCAGTCATGAACACTGAAGCTTTCTTT	.	.	TRBV28	TRBJ1-1
CASKDGRTGWSEAFF	TGTGCCAGTAAGGACGGTAGGACTGGTTGGTCTGAAGCTTTCTTT	.	.	TRBV19	TRBJ1-1
CASSLTRAAYEQYF	TGTGCCAGCAGTCTCACCAGAGCCGCCTACGAGCAGTACTTC	.	.	TRBV27	TRBJ2-7
CASSSQGWRTGTDTQYF	TGTGCCAGCAGCTCGCAGGGGTGGCGAACCGGCACAGATACGCAGTATTTT	.	.	TRBV7-9	TRBJ2-3
CASSLGRGSDTQYF	TGTGCCAGCAGCTTAGGTCGAGGTTCGGATACGCAGTATTTT	.	.	TRBV7-9	TRBJ2-3
CASREDGAPQPQHF	TGTGCCAGCAGGGAGGACGGGGCTCCCCAGCCCCAGCATTTT	.	.	TRBV28	TRBJ1-5